These 4 T cell receptor beta chains share one sample of origin, sequenced in a study of blood T cell repertoires in COVID-19. Measured with immunoSEQ multiplex PCR; TCRdb has only the in-frame clones, and not every one. Among around 25,000 clones listed, approximately 81% were seen once. Sequencing was done on a sample of peripheral blood. Receptors originate from a man between 65 and 85 years old with acute or convalescent COVID-19.

This clone was counted a few times. The chain employs TRBV3-1 (or the pseudogene TRBV3-2) and TRBJ2-3; maybe TRBD2 (5 bases). The length of the CDR3 is 13 residues. CDR1 is LGHDT and CDR2 is YNNKEL in the germline V gene (reference sequence). V lost 0 bases and J lost 6, with 7 bases in between. CDR3 amino acids: CASSQDRRDTQYF. Here the CDR3 DNA reads TGTGCCAGCAGCCAAGATAGGAGGGATACGCAGTATTTT.

The chain recombines TRBV27 with TRBJ1-6, with D maybe TRBD1 (5 bases). V lost 5 bases and J 9 bases, leaving 14 bases between the germline ends. Germline V gives CDR1 MNHEY, CDR2 SMNVEV (reference sequence). The CDR3 loop spans 14 amino acids. In DNA, the CDR3 is TGTGCCAGCAGTGTGCAGGGTGGCCTTTCACCCCTCCACTTT. Translating it yields CASSVQGGLSPLHF.

The J gene is TRBJ1-2, the V gene TRBV19, with no clear D. Germline V CDR1 and CDR2: LNHDA, SQIVND (reference sequence). V lost 4 bases to trimming and J lost 2 bases, with 17 bases between them. This CDR3 has 16 amino acids. CDR3 DNA sequence: TGTGCCAGTAGTAACTTCCGCGGAAGTTTCAACTATGGCTACACCTTC. The encoded protein is CASSNFRGSFNYGYTF.

The chain carries TRBV20-1 and TRBJ2-2, with D maybe TRBD2 (6 bases). Germline values: CDR1 DFQATT, CDR2 SNEGSKA (reference sequence). CDR3 size: 16 residues. V shed 3 bases and J shed 7 bases, with 21 bases lying between them. The CDR3 region is CSASLETWRDGGELFF. The CDR3 DNA sequence: TGCAGTGCTAGTCTCGAGACCTGGCGGGATGGCGGGGAGCTGTTTTTT.